One sample yielded the 27 T cell receptor beta chains listed below, sequenced in a study of blood T cell repertoires in COVID-19 (dated by TCRdb to 2019 to 2021). Library construction relied on the immunoSEQ multiplex PCR assay. TCRdb limited this immuneACCESS table to in-frame rearrangements with V and J called. A share of clones is missing; checked studies link under half to unresolved V genes, and the rest is unexplained. The table for this sample lists under 250,000 clones; 83% of them were counted only once. Of the sample, roughly 5.5% is held by the ten largest clones. Sequencing used peripheral blood. These receptors all stem from a human donor in a cohort sampled during active COVID-19.

The chain combines TRBV6-5 with TRBJ1-1; a possible D gene is TRBD1 (6 bases). V was clipped by 5 bases and J by 10 bases, with 17 bases between them. The CDR3 has 13 amino acids. Germline CDR1 MNHEY, CDR2 SVGAGI. The DNA for the CDR3 is TGTGCCAGCAGTCAGGGGCACTTAAGGGGAGCTTTCTTT. Translated: CASSQGHLRGAFF.

The rearrangement links TRBV6-5 to TRBJ2-5; 9 nucleotides align to TRBD1. The CDR3 totals 15 residues. V shed 2 bases and J 7 bases; nucleotides not matched to a gene: 8. Germline V gene lookup returns CDR1 MNHEY and CDR2 SVGAGI. Here the CDR3 reads CASSYVQGAQGTQYF. The CDR3 nucleotides read TGTGCCAGCAGTTACGTACAGGGGGCGCAGGGGACCCAGTACTTC.

This chain uses TRBV28 with TRBJ1-1, with D perhaps TRBD1 (6 bases). This CDR3 contains 13 residues. With 6 bases removed from V and 6 bases from J, the gap between germline ends came to 14 bases. In germline, CDR1 is MDHEN, CDR2 SYDVKM. CDR3 nucleotides: TGTGCCAGCAGGACTAACAGGGCAGCTGAAGCTTTCTTT. Residues: CASRTNRAAEAFF. Combining the CDR3 with reference TRBV28 and TRBJ1-1 gives the whole variable domain DVKVTQSSRYLVKRTGEKVFLECVQDMDHENMFWYRQDPGLGLRLIYFSYDVKMKEKGDIPEGYSVSREKKERFSLILESASTNQTSMYLCASRTNRAAEAFFGQGTRLTVV.

Remarks on this clone: Other DNA sequences in this specimen translate into the identical CDR3. This chain links TRBV20-1 with TRBJ2-7; 7 positions agree with TRBD1. The CDR3 has 11 residues. The junction had 3 bases not matched to a gene; V was cut back by 6 bases and J by 4 bases. Per germline, CDR1 DFQATT and CDR2 SNEGSKA (reference sequence). CDR3 in DNA: TGCAGTGCCCGACAGGGTTACGAGCAGTACTTC. Translating it yields CSARQGYEQYF.

CDR3 loop: CASSGVQYSGELFF. The CDR3 nucleotides are TGCGCCAGCTCGGGAGTACAATACTCCGGGGAGCTGTTTTTT. The chain uses TRBV5-1 and TRBJ2-2; the D gene is possibly TRBD2 (6 bases). The CDR3 totals 14 residues. Trimming left V 7 bases short and J 6 bases short, with 16 bases between. CDR1 and CDR2 (germline): SGHRS, YFSETQ.

The chain carries TRBV5-1 and TRBJ2-3; tentatively, D is TRBD2 (5 bases). This CDR3 region has 14 residues. The V end lost 0 bases, the J end lost 3 bases, and 8 bases lay between the germline ends. CDR1 and CDR2 (germline): SGHRS, YFSETQ. CDR3 in amino acids: CASSLGTGTDTQYF. CDR3 sequence (DNA): TGCGCCAGCAGCTTGGGAACGGGAACAGATACGCAGTATTTT.

The chain couples TRBV18 to TRBJ2-2; possibly TRBD1 for D (6 bases). The V and J ends lost 0 bases and 2 bases respectively, with 10 bases between them. The CDR3 is made up of 16 amino acids. The germline gives CDR1 KGHSH, CDR2 LQKENI. In nucleotides, the CDR3 is TGTGCCAGCTCACCACCATCACAGGGCAACACCGGGGAGCTGTTTTTT. Its translation is CASSPPSQGNTGELFF. The whole variable domain, remainder taken from reference TRBV18 and TRBJ2-2, is NAGVMQNPRHLVRRRGQEARLRCSPMKGHSHVYWYRQLPEEGLKFMVYLQKENIIDESGMPKERFSAEFPKEGPSILRIQQVVRGDSAAYFCASSPPSQGNTGELFFGEGSRLTVL.

The chain joins TRBV6-5 to TRBJ2-1, with TRBD1 identical over 8 bases. CDR1 is MNHEY and CDR2 is SVGAGI in the germline V gene. The CDR3 is 12 amino acids. Germline trimming cut 10 bases from V and 9 bases from J; bases unmatched to any gene: 8. CDR3 bases: TGTGCCACCGGACAGGGATCGGGTGAGCAGTTCTTC. Its translation is CATGQGSGEQFF.

The V gene is TRBV7-9, the J gene TRBJ2-1, with 16 positions matching TRBD2. CDR1 is SEHNR, CDR2 FQNEAQ, per germline (reference sequence). The CDR3 runs to 16 residues. The trim removed 0 bases at V and 9 bases at J, leaving 2 bases unmatched. CDR3 sequence: CASSLAGTSGRAEQFF. The CDR3 coding sequence is TGTGCCAGCAGCTTAGCGGGGACTAGCGGGAGGGCTGAGCAGTTCTTC.

This clone appeared a single time. The J gene is TRBJ2-7, the V gene TRBV2; 12 nucleotides align to TRBD1. V was clipped by 8 bases and J by 5 bases; unmatched bases: 4. This CDR3 is built from 13 residues. Germline V CDR1 and CDR2: SNHLY, FYNNEI. The CDR3 region is CASAGTGGHEQYF. The CDR3 DNA follows: TGTGCCAGCGCCGGGACAGGGGGCCACGAGCAGTACTTC.

This chain links TRBV28 with TRBJ2-5; TRBD1 matches at 8 bases. With V trimmed by 6 bases and J by 3 bases, 6 bases remained unmatched. The germline V gene has CDR1 MDHEN and CDR2 SYDVKM. The CDR3 length is 14 residues. In nucleotides, the CDR3 is TGTGCCAGCAGCCTGACAGGGGCAAAAGAGACCCAGTACTTC. This codes for CASSLTGAKETQYF.

The J gene is TRBJ2-4, the V gene TRBV9; 7 bases are shared with TRBD1. Germline-derived CDR1 and CDR2 are SGDLS and YYNGEE. This CDR3 is built from 14 residues. V lost 0 bases, J lost 8 bases, and 5 bases stayed unmatched. The CDR3 loop reads CASSVDRGRDIQYF. Written as DNA, the CDR3 is TGTGCCAGCAGCGTAGACAGGGGAAGGGACATTCAGTACTTC. The full variable domain, completed using reference TRBV9 and TRBJ2-4, is DSGVTQTPKHLITATGQRVTLRCSPRSGDLSVYWYQQSLDQGLQFLIQYYNGEERAKGNILERFSAQQFPDLHSELNLSSLELGDSALYFCASSVDRGRDIQYFGAGTRLSVL.

The chain is built from TRBV5-1 and TRBJ2-1, with D possibly being TRBD1 (5 bases). The germline V and J ends were trimmed by 2 bases and 5 bases, with 11 bases remaining between them. Germline V CDR1 and CDR2: SGHRS, YFSETQ. This CDR3 has 14 amino acids. CDR3 region: CASSLEQVNNEQFF. The CDR3 bases are TGCGCCAGCAGCTTAGAACAGGTGAACAATGAGCAGTTCTTC.

The J gene is TRBJ2-2, the V gene TRBV10-1; 9 bases fit TRBD1. Germline lookup yields CDR1 WNHNN and CDR2 SYGVQD (reference sequence). This CDR3 comprises 16 residues. The trim removed 4 bases at V and 0 bases at J, leaving 3 bases unmatched. This CDR3 is CASSVQGAANTGELFF. The DNA for the CDR3 is TGCGCCAGCAGTGTACAGGGGGCGGCGAACACCGGGGAGCTGTTTTTT.

The CDR3 is CAWSVRQGPLHF. The CDR3 coding sequence is TGTGCCTGGAGTGTACGACAAGGCCCCCTCCACTTT. The rearrangement links TRBV30 to TRBJ1-6; D ambiguous. Looked up from germline, CDR1 is GTSNPN and CDR2 is SVGIG (reference sequence). Between the trimmed V and J ends, which lost 0 bases and 13 bases, there was a span of 10 bases. The CDR3 totals 12 residues.

The chain carries TRBV5-5 and TRBJ1-2, with D perhaps TRBD1 (5 bases). V gave up 0 bases and J gave up 3 bases, with 15 bases separating them. CDR3 length equals 16 residues. Germline V CDR1 and CDR2: SGHKS, YYEKEE (reference sequence). CDR3 coding DNA: TGTGCCAGCAGCTTGGCCCCCCCCGGGGGGGACTATGGCTACACCTTC. The encoded protein is CASSLAPPGGDYGYTF.

This chain joins TRBV5-4 and TRBJ2-7; TRBD1 aligns across 8 bases. There are 15 residues in the CDR3. The germline V gene has CDR1 SGHNT and CDR2 YYREEE (reference sequence). Unmatched junction bases numbered 8, after V lost 4 bases and J lost 2 bases. CDR3 protein: CASSRPTGDPYEQYF. The CDR3 DNA reads as TGTGCCAGCAGCCGCCCGACAGGGGACCCCTACGAGCAGTACTTC. The full variable domain, its missing parts supplied by reference TRBV5-4 and TRBJ2-7, is ETGVTQSPTHLIKTRGQQVTLRCSSQSGHNTVSWYQQALGQGPQFIFQYYREEENGRGNFPPRFSGLQFPNYSSELNVNALELDDSALYLCASSRPTGDPYEQYFGPGTRLTVT.

V and J are TRBV29-1 and TRBJ1-6; weak D call: TRBD1 (5 bases). The CDR3 extends over 13 amino acids. Per germline, CDR1 SQVTM and CDR2 ANQGSEA. V was trimmed by 6 bases and J by 5 bases, leaving 11 bases between them. This CDR3 reads CSVLDTNNSPLHF. In DNA form, the CDR3 reads TGCAGCGTCCTGGACACTAATAATTCACCCCTCCACTTT.

The rearrangement links TRBV19 to TRBJ2-7; D perhaps matches TRBD2 (6 bases). V was clipped by 5 bases and J by 0 bases, with 14 bases between them. The CDR3 runs 15 residues. CDR1 and CDR2 from the germline V gene are LNHDA and SQIVND (reference sequence). The CDR3 nucleotides read TGTGCCAGTAGTCTCAGGGACGGGGGCTCCTACGAGCAGTACTTC. Its translation is CASSLRDGGSYEQYF.

This clone appeared once. The V gene is TRBV15, the J gene TRBJ1-5; no reliable D call. Trimming pared 1 base from V and 0 bases from J, leaving 10 bases between. Germline loops: CDR1 LNHNV, CDR2 YYDKDF (reference sequence). The CDR3 extends over 16 amino acids. This CDR3 is CATSRARAYSNQPQHF. The CDR3 coding sequence is TGTGCCACCAGCAGAGCCCGAGCTTATAGCAATCAGCCCCAGCATTTT.

This chain uses TRBV5-6 with TRBJ1-3; 8 positions match TRBD1. Germline loops: CDR1 SGHDT, CDR2 YYEEEE. With V trimmed by 4 bases and J by 0 bases, 6 bases remained unmatched. The CDR3 covers 16 residues. DNA for the CDR3: TGTGCCAGCAGCAGCCTGGGACAGGACTCTGGAAACACCATATATTTT. This sequence encodes CASSSLGQDSGNTIYF. Full variable domain (remainder filled in from reference TRBV5-6 and TRBJ1-3): DAGVTQSPTHLIKTRGQQVTLRCSPKSGHDTVSWYQQALGQGPQFIFQYYEEEERQRGNFPDRFSGHQFPNYSSELNVNALLLGDSALYLCASSSLGQDSGNTIYFGEGSWLTVV.

This clone was seen just once. The chain employs TRBV28 and TRBJ2-5; 7 nucleotides align to TRBD1. This CDR3 comprises 13 residues. The J segment lost 6 bases and the V segment lost 7 bases, leaving 8 bases of the junction unmatched. Germline assignment: CDR1 MDHEN and CDR2 SYDVKM. The CDR3 DNA is TGTGCCAGCAAGGGGGCGGCAGGGCAGACCCAGTACTTC. Amino acid sequence: CASKGAAGQTQYF.

This clone has more than one count but fewer than ten. This rearrangement joins TRBV6-5 to TRBJ1-5, with D uncertain. Trimming pared 7 bases from V and 4 bases from J, leaving 11 bases between. This CDR3 is built from 13 residues. Germline CDR1 reads MNHEY; CDR2 reads SVGAGI. CDR3 loop: CASTEGQNQPQHF. CDR3 in DNA: TGTGCCAGCACCGAGGGCCAGAATCAGCCCCAGCATTTT.

This chain uses TRBV7-6 with TRBJ2-3; D perhaps matches TRBD2 (5 bases). Germline V gene lookup returns CDR1 SGHVS and CDR2 FNYEAQ. V was shortened by 2 bases and J by 4 bases, with 10 bases between the two germline ends. The CDR3 length is 14 residues. CDR3 in amino acids: CASSLSPLADTQYF. The DNA of the CDR3 is TGTGCCAGCAGCTTAAGCCCACTAGCAGATACGCAGTATTTT.

The chain joins TRBV7-9 to TRBJ1-5; TRBD1 matches at 8 bases. Germline CDR1 SEHNR, CDR2 FQNEAQ (reference sequence). With 2 bases clipped from V and 4 bases from J, the junction kept 7 bases outside the gene matches. The CDR3 sequence is 16 residues long. The CDR3 DNA reads TGTGCCAGCAGCTTATTTGCAGGGGGCAGGAATCAGCCCCAGCATTTT. This encodes CASSLFAGGRNQPQHF.

The chain combines TRBV5-1 with TRBJ2-5; 9 nucleotides line up with TRBD1. The ends lost 0 bases at V and 5 bases at J; junction bases unmatched: 8. CDR3 length: 16 residues. Germline V gene lookup returns CDR1 SGHRS and CDR2 YFSETQ. DNA of the CDR3: TGCGCCAGCAGCTTGGCGGGACAGGGAATGATGGAGACCCAGTACTTC. It translates to CASSLAGQGMMETQYF.

This clone has only a few counts. The chain combines TRBV6-5 with TRBJ2-7; tentatively, D is TRBD1 (6 bases). The CDR3 is made up of 15 amino acids. V shed 6 bases and J shed 0 bases, with 15 bases lying between them. Germline CDR1 and CDR2: MNHEY and SVGAGI. This CDR3 reads CASRREQGFSYEQYF. The CDR3 DNA reads TGTGCCAGCAGACGGGAACAGGGTTTCTCCTACGAGCAGTACTTC.